One sample yielded the 2 T cell receptor beta chains listed below, sequenced in a study of metastatic and nonmetastatic thyroid tumors. TCRdb reanalyzed the PCR reads via MiXCR. The repertoire holds 30,000 to 35,000 clones, with roughly a fifth as singletons. Patients underwent thyroid surgery, and none had received any treatment before it. Specimen: blood. The receptor set was obtained from a female donor with papillary thyroid cancer or a benign thyroid nodule (not recorded which). Some clones in this sample may be carry-over from other donors' samples.

This clone was counted a few times. V gene TRBV28 combines with J gene TRBJ1-5; D is perhaps TRBD1 (5 bases). Per the germline V gene, CDR1 is MDHEN and CDR2 is SYDVKM. The CDR3 length is 12 residues. V lost 2 bases, J lost 7 bases, and 6 bases lay in between. CDR3 sequence: CASSLEGQPQHF. Written as DNA, the CDR3 is TGTGCCAGCAGTTTAGAGGGGCAGCCCCAGCATTTT.

The sample holds many counts of this clone. This chain connects TRBV2 to TRBJ2-3, with a weak D call TRBD2 (5 bases). In germline, CDR1 is SNHLY, CDR2 FYNNEI. The length of the CDR3 is 14 residues. With 5 bases removed from V and 1 base from J, the gap between germline ends came to 10 bases. The CDR3 sequence is CASSRRPGTDTQYF. As DNA, the CDR3 is TGTGCCAGCAGTAGGAGGCCTGGCACAGATACGCAGTATTTT.